This entry describes one T cell receptor beta chain. Its antigen is not known. TCRdb ran MiXCR on the 5' RACE reads and lists one entry per CDR3 protein. The sample holds tens of thousands of distinct CDR3 sequences; approximately 12% are singletons and the top ten take about two fifths. This entry is derived from a study of spatial heterogeneity in lung cancer. Background on the study: For the average unique TCR and UMI combination, more than eight occurrences appeared in raw reads.

The CDR3 consists of 17 residues. Study-wide findings and caveats: Follow-up blood showed ubiquitous expanded tumor TCRs less than blood at resection did.

Documented time point: sample taken at primary tumor resection. Whole RNA obtained from tumor, nontumor lung or frozen PBMC underwent sequencing without sorting. There were roughly 72 donors, all of them untreated patients with early-stage non-small cell lung cancer. The J gene is TRBJ2-2, the V gene TRBV21-1; TRBD1 reflects the table's D call only, with no check against the DNA. TRBV21-1 is marked as a pseudogene. The receptor's source is a male donor with early-stage non-small cell lung cancer. This specimen was PBMCs, taken at surgery. The CDR3 bases are TGTGCCAGCAGCAGTAGGAGGGACAGGGAAAACACCGGGGAGCTGTTTTTT. It yields the protein CASSSRRDRENTGELFF.